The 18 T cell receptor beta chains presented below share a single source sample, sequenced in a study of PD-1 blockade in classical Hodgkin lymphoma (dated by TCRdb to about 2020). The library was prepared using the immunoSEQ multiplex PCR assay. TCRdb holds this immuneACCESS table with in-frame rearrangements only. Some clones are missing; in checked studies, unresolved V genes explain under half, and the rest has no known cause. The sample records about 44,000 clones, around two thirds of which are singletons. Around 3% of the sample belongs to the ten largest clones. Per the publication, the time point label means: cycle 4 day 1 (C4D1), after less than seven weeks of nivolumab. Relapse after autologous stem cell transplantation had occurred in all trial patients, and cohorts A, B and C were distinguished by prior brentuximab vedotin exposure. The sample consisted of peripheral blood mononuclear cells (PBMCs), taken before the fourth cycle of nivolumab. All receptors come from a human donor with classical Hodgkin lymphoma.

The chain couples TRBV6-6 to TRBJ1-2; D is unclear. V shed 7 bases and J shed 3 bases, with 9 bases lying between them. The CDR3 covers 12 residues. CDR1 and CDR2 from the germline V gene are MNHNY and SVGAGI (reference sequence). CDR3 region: CASIGFDYGYTF. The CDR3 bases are TGTGCCAGCATTGGTTTCGACTATGGCTACACCTTC.

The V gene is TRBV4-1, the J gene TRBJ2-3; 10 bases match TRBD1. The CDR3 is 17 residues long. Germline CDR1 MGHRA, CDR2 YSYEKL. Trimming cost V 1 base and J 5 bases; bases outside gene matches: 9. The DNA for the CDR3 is TGCGCCAGCAGCCAAGGTCCCGGGACAGGGGTCCGAGATACGCAGTATTTT. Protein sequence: CASSQGPGTGVRDTQYF.

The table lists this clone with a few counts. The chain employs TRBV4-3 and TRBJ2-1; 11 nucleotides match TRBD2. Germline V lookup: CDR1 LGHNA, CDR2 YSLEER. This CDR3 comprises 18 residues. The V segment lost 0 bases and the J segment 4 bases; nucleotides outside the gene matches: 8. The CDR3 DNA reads TGCGCCAGCAGCCAAGATTTATACGGACTAGCGGGTTACAATGAGCAGTTCTTC. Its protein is CASSQDLYGLAGYNEQFF.

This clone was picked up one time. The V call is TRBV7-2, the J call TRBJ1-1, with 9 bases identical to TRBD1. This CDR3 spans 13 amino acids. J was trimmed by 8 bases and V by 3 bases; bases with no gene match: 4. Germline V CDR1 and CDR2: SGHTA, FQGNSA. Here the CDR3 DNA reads TGTGCCAGCAGCTTGGGACAGGGCAGAGAAGCTTTCTTT. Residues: CASSLGQGREAFF.

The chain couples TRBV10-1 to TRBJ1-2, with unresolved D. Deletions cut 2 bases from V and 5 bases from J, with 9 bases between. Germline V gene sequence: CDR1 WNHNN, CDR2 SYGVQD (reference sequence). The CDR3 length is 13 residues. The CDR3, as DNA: TGCGCCAGCAGTGAGGCAGGCTCTTATGGCTACACCTTC. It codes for CASSEAGSYGYTF.

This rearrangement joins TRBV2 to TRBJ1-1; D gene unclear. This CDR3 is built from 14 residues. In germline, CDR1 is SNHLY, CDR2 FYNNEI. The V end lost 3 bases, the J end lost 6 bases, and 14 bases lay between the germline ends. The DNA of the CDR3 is TGTGCCAGCAGTGAGAACGTTCCCCCCCCTGAAGCTTTCTTT. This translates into CASSENVPPPEAFF.

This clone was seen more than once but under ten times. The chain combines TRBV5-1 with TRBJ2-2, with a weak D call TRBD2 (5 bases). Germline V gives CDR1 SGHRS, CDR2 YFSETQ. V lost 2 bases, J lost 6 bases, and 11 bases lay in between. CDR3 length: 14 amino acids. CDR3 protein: CASSFGHGAGELFF. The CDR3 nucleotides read TGCGCCAGCAGCTTTGGCCACGGGGCCGGGGAGCTGTTTTTT.

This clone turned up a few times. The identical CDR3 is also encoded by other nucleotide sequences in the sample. CDR3 sequence reads: CASSLVGGGNQPQHF. Here the CDR3 DNA reads TGTGCCAGCAGCTTAGTAGGGGGCGGCAATCAGCCCCAGCATTTT. The chain carries TRBV7-2 and TRBJ1-5, with 7 bases lining up with TRBD1. Looked up from germline, CDR1 is SGHTA and CDR2 is FQGNSA. The V segment lost 1 base and the J segment 2 bases; nucleotides outside the gene matches: 2. The CDR3 is 15 residues long.

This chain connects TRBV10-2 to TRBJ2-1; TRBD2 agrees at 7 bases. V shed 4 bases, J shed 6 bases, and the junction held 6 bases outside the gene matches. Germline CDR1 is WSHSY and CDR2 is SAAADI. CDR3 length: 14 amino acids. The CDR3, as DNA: TGCGCCAGCAGTGGACTAGCTTTGACCAATGAGCAGTTCTTC. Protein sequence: CASSGLALTNEQFF.

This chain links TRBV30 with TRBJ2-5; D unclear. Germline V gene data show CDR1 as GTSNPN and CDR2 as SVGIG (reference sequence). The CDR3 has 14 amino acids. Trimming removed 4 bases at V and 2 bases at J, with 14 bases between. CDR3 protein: CAWTPLVGQETQYF. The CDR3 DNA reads TGTGCCTGGACCCCCTTGGTTGGACAAGAGACCCAGTACTTC.

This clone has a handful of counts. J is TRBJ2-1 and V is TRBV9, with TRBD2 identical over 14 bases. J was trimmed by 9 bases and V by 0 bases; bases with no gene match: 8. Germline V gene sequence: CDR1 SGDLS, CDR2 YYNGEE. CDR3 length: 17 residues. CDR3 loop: CASSVGVGLAGDPEQFF. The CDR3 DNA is TGTGCCAGCAGCGTAGGGGTGGGACTAGCGGGAGACCCTGAGCAGTTCTTC.

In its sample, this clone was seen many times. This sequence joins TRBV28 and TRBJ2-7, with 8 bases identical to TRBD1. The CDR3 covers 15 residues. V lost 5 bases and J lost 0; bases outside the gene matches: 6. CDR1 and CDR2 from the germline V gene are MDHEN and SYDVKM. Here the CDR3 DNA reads TGTGCCAGCAGTACACCGGGACAGGCCTCCTACGAGCAGTACTTC. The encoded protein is CASSTPGQASYEQYF.

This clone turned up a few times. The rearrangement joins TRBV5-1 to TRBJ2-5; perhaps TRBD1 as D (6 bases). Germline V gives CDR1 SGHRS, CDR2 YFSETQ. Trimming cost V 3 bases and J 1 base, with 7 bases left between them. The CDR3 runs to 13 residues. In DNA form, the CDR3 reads TGCGCCAGCAGCTGGGACACCCAAGAGACCCAGTACTTC. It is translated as CASSWDTQETQYF.

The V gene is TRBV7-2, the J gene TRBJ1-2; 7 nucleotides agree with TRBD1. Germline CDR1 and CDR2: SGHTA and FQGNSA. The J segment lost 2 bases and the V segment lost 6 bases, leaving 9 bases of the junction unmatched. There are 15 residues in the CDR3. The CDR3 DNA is TGTGCCAGCAGAAGGGACAGAGAGGGGAACTATGGCTACACCTTC. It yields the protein CASRRDREGNYGYTF.

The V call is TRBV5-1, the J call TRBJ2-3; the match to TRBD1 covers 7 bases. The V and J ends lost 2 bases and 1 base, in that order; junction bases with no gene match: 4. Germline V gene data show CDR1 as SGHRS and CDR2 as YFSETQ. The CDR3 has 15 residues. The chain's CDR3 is CASSFGQGGTDTQYF. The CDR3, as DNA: TGCGCCAGCAGCTTTGGGCAGGGGGGCACAGATACGCAGTATTTT.

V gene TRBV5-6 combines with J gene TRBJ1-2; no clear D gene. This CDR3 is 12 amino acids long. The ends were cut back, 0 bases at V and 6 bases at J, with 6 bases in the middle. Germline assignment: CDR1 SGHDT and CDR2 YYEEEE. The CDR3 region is CASSLERHGYTF. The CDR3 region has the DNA TGTGCCAGCAGCTTGGAGCGCCATGGCTACACCTTC. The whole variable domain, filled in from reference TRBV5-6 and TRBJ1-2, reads DAGVTQSPTHLIKTRGQQVTLRCSPKSGHDTVSWYQQALGQGPQFIFQYYEEEERQRGNFPDRFSGHQFPNYSSELNVNALLLGDSALYLCASSLERHGYTFGSGTRLTVV.

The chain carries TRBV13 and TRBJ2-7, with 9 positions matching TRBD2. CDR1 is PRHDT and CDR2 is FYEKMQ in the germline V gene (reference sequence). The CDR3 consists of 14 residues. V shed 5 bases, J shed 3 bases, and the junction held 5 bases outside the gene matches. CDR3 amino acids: CASSPGLAYYEQYF. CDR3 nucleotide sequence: TGTGCCAGCAGCCCCGGACTAGCGTACTACGAGCAGTACTTC. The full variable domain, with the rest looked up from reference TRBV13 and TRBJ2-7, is AAGVIQSPRHLIKEKRETATLKCYPIPRHDTVYWYQQGPGQDPQFLISFYEKMQSDKGSIPDRFSAQQFSDYHSELNMSSLELGDSALYFCASSPGLAYYEQYFGPGTRLTVT.

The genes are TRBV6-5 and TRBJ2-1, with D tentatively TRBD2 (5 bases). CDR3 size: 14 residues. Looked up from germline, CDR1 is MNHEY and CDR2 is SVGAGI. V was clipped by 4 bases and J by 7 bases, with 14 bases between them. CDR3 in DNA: TGTGCCAGCAGTTGGCTCTCTCGGGGTAATGAGCAGTTCTTC. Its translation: CASSWLSRGNEQFF.